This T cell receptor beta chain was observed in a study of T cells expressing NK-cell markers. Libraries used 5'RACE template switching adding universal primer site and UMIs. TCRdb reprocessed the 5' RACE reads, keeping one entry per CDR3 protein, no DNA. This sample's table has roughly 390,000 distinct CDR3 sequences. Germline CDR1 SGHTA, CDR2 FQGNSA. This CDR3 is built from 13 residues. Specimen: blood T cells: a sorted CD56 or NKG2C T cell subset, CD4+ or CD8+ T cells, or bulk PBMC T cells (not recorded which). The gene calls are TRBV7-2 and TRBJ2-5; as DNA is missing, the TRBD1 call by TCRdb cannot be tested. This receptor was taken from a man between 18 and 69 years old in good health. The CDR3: CASSGMGTETQYF.